This T cell receptor beta chain is from a study of T cell responses to AZD1222 COVID-19 vaccine (dated by TCRdb to about 2021). For context, the study as a whole: AZD1222 recipients with second doses at about 4 weeks or about 12 weeks were pooled, because spike-specific TCR depth and breadth did not differ between schedules. A total of approximately 230 trial participants underwent TCR sequencing, of whom 200 to 220 received two doses of AZD1222 and approximately 25 received two doses of the MenACWY control vaccine. Trial participants were enrolled by age into 18-55, 56-69 and 70-plus year subgroups, with around 140, 26 and 57 TCR-sequenced participants respectively. What the research found in general, with its limitations: The 56-69-year group was small, and its depth increase did not reach significance, likely because of low power. Most participants were white British and females outnumbered males, and the authors suggested that clonal diversity may have been underestimated. The vaccine-associated CD4 TCRs covered the entire spike protein, and the dominant responses fell in regions 160-218 and 743-854. After two AZD1222 doses, spike-specific TCR breadth and depth were significantly higher than at day 0 and than in MenACWY recipients. Only five or six AZD1222 recipients were SARS-CoV-2 seropositive at baseline, limiting conclusions about previously exposed vaccinees. Reportedly, close to half of the unique spike-specific TCRs recognized epitopes lying outside the regions that are mutated in the B.1.351 and B.1.1.7 variants. Because no samples from the day 14 peak response were available, repertoires could be characterized only after the peak T cell response.

The CDR3 regions of human TCRbeta chains were analyzed by immunosequencing. Per the source publication's procedure: Repertoire TCRs were checked for matches against a reference library of SARS-CoV-2-specific TCRs that had been generated using the MIRA antigen-specificity platform. Breadth meant the fraction of unique TCRs that were SARS-CoV-2-associated, whereas depth meant the fraction of total T cells that were SARS-CoV-2-associated. Using the MIRA data, each spike-specific TCR was assigned both to the spike region to which the TCR was reactive and to a CD4 or CD8 class. Log10-transformed breadth and depth values were compared by one-way ANOVA with Sidak's multiple comparisons tests. TCRdb holds this immuneACCESS table with in-frame rearrangements only. Some clones are missing; in checked studies, unresolved V genes explain under half, and the rest has no known cause. The V and J calls and clone size were taken over from that table, and D and trimming were inferred from the DNA. In all, the sample holds more than 95,000 clones, and almost 90% of those were seen once. The biggest ten clones account for around 8.7% of the sample.

Germline trimming: 0 bases from V, 5 bases from J; junction bases outside gene matches: 6. Reading the germline V gene gives CDR1 MNHEY and CDR2 SVGAGI. Its CDR3 holds 16 amino acids, cysteine through phenylalanine. Only the CDR3 DNA is retained, 48 bases long and in frame from the first base. This specimen's time point label, per the study, means: baseline before first vaccination. Vaccinee samples came from UK trials COV001 and COV002, including a single-blind randomized controlled phase 2/3 trial of AZD1222 (ChAdOx1 nCoV-19) in healthy adults. For TCRbeta chain sequencing, PBMC samples were collected from trial participants at day 0 and at day 28 after the second dose. For this clone: No cognate antigen has been identified for it. Base quality data are lacking; no much larger clone is found one base away.

The TCR originated in an adult in good health. The rearranged segments are TRBV6-5 and TRBJ2-5; 10 bases in the middle match TRBD2. The sequencing used peripheral blood, collected on day 0 of AZD1222 vaccination. The nucleotide sequence is given as TGTGCCAGCAGTTACTCGTCGGGAGCGGGAGGGGAGACCCAGTACTTC. This gives the protein CASSYSSGAGGETQYF.